This is a list of T cell receptor beta chains from one sample in a study of CD8 T cells in ankylosing spondylitis. MiXCR, run by TCRdb on the 5' RACE reads, gives a single entry per CDR3 protein. The table includes approximately 200,000 distinct CDR3 sequences, more than 10% detected once. Specimen: blood, either unsorted or a sorted T cell fraction (not recorded which). The receptor source for this set is a male donor with ankylosing spondylitis or in good health (not recorded which). Each CDR3 is given with its conserved first and last residue. The D gene is left open where the match is weak. Rows give clone size only sometimes, using once, few, many, or a class for an expanded clone.

abundance,v_gene,d_gene,j_gene,CDR3aa,CDR3nt
few,TRBV11-2,NA,TRBJ2-3,CASGMTPTDTQYF,TGTGCCAGCGGAATGACGCCGACAGATACGCAGTATTTT
NA,TRBV12-3/TRBV12-4,TRBD2,TRBJ2-1,CASRLGTSAYNEQFF,TGTGCCAGCAGACTCGGGACTAGCGCCTACAATGAGCAGTTCTTC
NA,TRBV3-1,NA,TRBJ2-5,CASSQWGAGETQYF,TGTGCCAGCAGCCAATGGGGGGCAGGGGAGACCCAGTACTTC
few,TRBV7-6,NA,TRBJ2-3,CASSPRSWPRLATDTQYF,TGTGCCAGCAGCCCCCGTTCGTGGCCTAGATTGGCCACAGATACGCAGTATTTT
NA,TRBV30,TRBD2,TRBJ2-1,CAWSSGTPNEQFF,TGTGCCTGGTCTAGCGGGACGCCCAATGAGCAGTTCTTC
NA,TRBV20-1,TRBD2,TRBJ2-1,CSASGTTLNEQFF,TGCAGTGCTAGCGGGACTACCCTTAATGAGCAGTTCTTC
few,TRBV28,TRBD2,TRBJ2-7,CASSLGLAPYEQYF,TGTGCCAGCAGTTTAGGACTAGCCCCCTACGAGCAGTACTTC
few,TRBV20-1,NA,TRBJ2-1,CSARENYDREQFF,TGCAGTGCTAGAGAGAACTACGACCGTGAGCAGTTCTTC
few,TRBV9,NA,TRBJ2-3,CASSAPTGEGSDTQYF,TGTGCCAGCAGCGCCCCGACAGGGGAGGGTTCAGATACGCAGTATTTT
few,TRBV6-1,TRBD2,TRBJ2-4,CASRPLGLAGGPRIQYF,TGTGCCAGCAGACCCCTGGGACTAGCGGGAGGGCCCCGCATTCAGTACTTC
few,TRBV12-5,NA,TRBJ1-6,CASGLYSPLHF,TGTGCTAGTGGTTTGTATTCACCCCTCCACTTT
many,TRBV27,TRBD1,TRBJ1-2,CASSFRQGLFYGYTF,TGTGCCAGCAGTTTTAGACAGGGTCTCTTCTATGGCTACACCTTC
few,TRBV4-1,NA,TRBJ2-7,CASSQDSTSPYEQYF,TGCGCCAGCAGCCAAGATTCGACTTCCCCCTACGAGCAGTACTTC
few,TRBV6-5,NA,TRBJ1-1,CASSYSGFTEAFF,TGTGCCAGCAGTTACTCGGGCTTCACTGAAGCTTTCTTT
few,TRBV20-1,NA,TRBJ1-2,CSGGDGYTF,TGCAGCGGGGGGGATGGCTACACCTTC
NA,TRBV5-1,TRBD1,TRBJ2-7,CASSRGQGQGEQYF,TGCGCCAGCAGCCGGGGACAGGGTCAGGGGGAGCAGTACTTC
few,TRBV4-1,NA,TRBJ2-7,CASSQDLEGGGHEQYF,TGCGCCAGCAGCCAAGATCTTGAGGGGGGCGGTCACGAGCAGTACTTC
NA,TRBV27,TRBD2,TRBJ2-1,CASSLPPGAAGRNEQFF,TGTGCCAGCAGTTTACCGCCTGGAGCAGCGGGAAGAAATGAGCAGTTCTTC
NA,TRBV7-8,TRBD2,TRBJ2-3,CASSLARPSGGNTDTQYF,TGTGCCAGCAGCTTAGCGCGCCCTAGCGGGGGTAACACAGATACGCAGTATTTT
NA,TRBV4-1,NA,TRBJ2-3,CASSSGVGTDTQYF,TGCGCCAGCAGCTCCGGAGTGGGCACAGATACGCAGTATTTT
NA,TRBV27,NA,TRBJ2-7,CASSPTPDRYSSYEQYF,TGTGCCAGCAGCCCAACCCCCGACAGGTACAGCTCCTACGAGCAGTACTTC
NA,TRBV4-1,NA,TRBJ2-5,CASSQETVQETQYF,TGCGCCAGCAGCCAAGAAACGGTACAAGAGACCCAGTACTTC
NA,TRBV6-4,TRBD2,TRBJ2-1,CAICPGTSGGPSYNEQFF,TGTGCCATCTGCCCAGGGACTAGCGGGGGTCCCTCCTACAATGAGCAGTTCTTC
few,TRBV2,NA,TRBJ1-1,CASSGLEAFF,TGTGCCAGCTCAGGGCTGGAGGCTTTCTTT
few,TRBV6-5,NA,TRBJ2-1,CASSYMRETDERFF,TGTGCCAGCAGTTACATGAGGGAAACAGATGAGCGTTTCTTC
NA,TRBV5-1,NA,TRBJ1-1,CASSLGIQTNTEAFF,TGCGCCAGCAGCTTGGGAATCCAGACGAACACTGAAGCTTTCTTT
few,TRBV25-1,TRBD1,TRBJ2-5,CASRGQGAAETQYF,TGTGCCAGCAGAGGACAGGGGGCGGCAGAGACCCAGTACTTC
NA,TRBV20-1,NA,TRBJ2-5,CSARPAGASQETQYF,TGCAGTGCCAGACCGGCAGGGGCATCCCAAGAGACCCAGTACTTC
few,TRBV6-5,NA,TRBJ2-1,CASSRYSSSYNEQFF,TGTGCCAGCAGTCGCTACTCGAGCTCCTACAATGAGCAGTTCTTC
NA,TRBV4-1,TRBD1,TRBJ2-6,CASSQGSGGFGANVLTF,TGCGCCAGCAGCCAAGGCTCAGGGGGCTTTGGGGCCAACGTCCTGACTTTC
NA,TRBV12-3/TRBV12-4,NA,TRBJ1-6,CASSFRGRSLDSPLHF,TGTGCCAGCAGTTTCCGGGGGCGAAGCCTCGATTCACCCCTCCACTTT
NA,TRBV3-1,NA,TRBJ2-3,CASSQDGTQYF,TGTGCCAGCAGCCAAGATGGTACGCAGTATTTT
many,TRBV5-1,TRBD2,TRBJ2-1,CASSLFGRESSYNEQFF,TGCGCCAGCAGCTTGTTCGGGAGGGAGAGCTCCTACAATGAGCAGTTCTTC
NA,TRBV2,NA,TRBJ1-1,CASRPRSVNTEAFF,TGTGCCAGCAGACCTAGGTCAGTGAACACTGAAGCTTTCTTT
NA,TRBV7-6,NA,TRBJ2-1,CASSLAPPVSSYNEQFF,TGTGCCAGCAGCTTAGCCCCCCCCGTAAGCTCCTACAATGAGCAGTTCTTC
NA,TRBV2,TRBD1,TRBJ2-1,CASSEGGQGPYNEQFF,TGTGCCAGCAGTGAAGGGGGACAGGGCCCCTACAATGAGCAGTTCTTC
few,TRBV20-1,TRBD1,TRBJ1-1,CSARNPDRGNTEAFF,TGCAGTGCTAGAAACCCCGACAGGGGGAACACTGAAGCTTTCTTT
few,TRBV5-1,TRBD1,TRBJ1-1,CASSESGQMNTEAFF,TGCGCCAGCAGCGAGTCGGGACAGATGAACACTGAAGCTTTCTTT
NA,TRBV11-1,TRBD1,TRBJ2-3,CASSPLEGNRGRTDTQYF,TGTGCCAGCAGCCCCCTGGAGGGGAACAGGGGGCGCACAGATACGCAGTATTTT
NA,TRBV5-6,TRBD1,TRBJ2-7,CASSPMDRGLYEQYF,TGTGCCAGCAGCCCGATGGACAGGGGGCTCTACGAGCAGTACTTC
few,TRBV14,NA,TRBJ2-3,CASSQENSVHIYTDTQYF,TGTGCCAGCAGCCAAGAGAACAGCGTACACATCTACACAGATACGCAGTATTTT
few,TRBV3-1,TRBD2,TRBJ2-1,CASSHGLAGTEGEQFF,TGTGCCAGCAGCCACGGACTAGCGGGGACGGAAGGGGAGCAGTTCTTC
NA,TRBV27,TRBD1,TRBJ2-1,CASQTGNPLGEQFF,TGTGCCAGCCAGACAGGGAACCCTCTTGGGGAGCAGTTCTTC
NA,TRBV7-9,NA,TRBJ1-2,CASSLGLAEDGYTF,TGTGCCAGCAGCTTAGGTCTGGCGGAGGACGGCTACACCTTC
NA,TRBV4-1,TRBD1,TRBJ2-2,CASSQLQGATGELFF,TGCGCCAGCAGCCAGTTGCAGGGGGCGACCGGGGAGCTGTTTTTT
few,TRBV2,NA,TRBJ1-1,CASRSVGLLDTEAFF,TGTGCCAGCAGAAGTGTGGGACTCCTTGACACTGAAGCTTTCTTT
NA,TRBV7-2,NA,TRBJ2-7,CASSLYVGGSTYEQYF,TGTGCCAGCAGCTTATACGTAGGAGGGTCGACTTACGAGCAGTACTTC